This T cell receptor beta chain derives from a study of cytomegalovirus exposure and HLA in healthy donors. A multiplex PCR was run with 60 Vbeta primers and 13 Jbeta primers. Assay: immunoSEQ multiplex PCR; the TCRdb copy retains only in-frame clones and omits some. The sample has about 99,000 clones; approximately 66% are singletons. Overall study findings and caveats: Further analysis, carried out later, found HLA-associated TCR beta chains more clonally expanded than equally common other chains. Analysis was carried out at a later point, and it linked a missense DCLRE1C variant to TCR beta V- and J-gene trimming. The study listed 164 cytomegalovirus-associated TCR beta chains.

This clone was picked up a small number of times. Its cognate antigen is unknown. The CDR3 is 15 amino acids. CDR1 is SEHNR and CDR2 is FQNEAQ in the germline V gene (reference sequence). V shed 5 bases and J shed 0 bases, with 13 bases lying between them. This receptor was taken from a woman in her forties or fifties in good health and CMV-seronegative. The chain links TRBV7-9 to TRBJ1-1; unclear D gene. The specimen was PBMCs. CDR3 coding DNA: TGTGCCAGCAGCCCAAAGAGGCGGGTGAACACTGAAGCTTTCTTT. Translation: CASSPKRRVNTEAFF. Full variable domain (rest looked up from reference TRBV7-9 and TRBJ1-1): DTGVSQNPRHKITKRGQNVTFRCDPISEHNRLYWYRQTLGQGPEFLTYFQNEAQLEKSRLLSDRFSAERPKGSFSTLEIQRTEQGDSAMYLCASSPKRRVNTEAFFGQGTRLTVV.